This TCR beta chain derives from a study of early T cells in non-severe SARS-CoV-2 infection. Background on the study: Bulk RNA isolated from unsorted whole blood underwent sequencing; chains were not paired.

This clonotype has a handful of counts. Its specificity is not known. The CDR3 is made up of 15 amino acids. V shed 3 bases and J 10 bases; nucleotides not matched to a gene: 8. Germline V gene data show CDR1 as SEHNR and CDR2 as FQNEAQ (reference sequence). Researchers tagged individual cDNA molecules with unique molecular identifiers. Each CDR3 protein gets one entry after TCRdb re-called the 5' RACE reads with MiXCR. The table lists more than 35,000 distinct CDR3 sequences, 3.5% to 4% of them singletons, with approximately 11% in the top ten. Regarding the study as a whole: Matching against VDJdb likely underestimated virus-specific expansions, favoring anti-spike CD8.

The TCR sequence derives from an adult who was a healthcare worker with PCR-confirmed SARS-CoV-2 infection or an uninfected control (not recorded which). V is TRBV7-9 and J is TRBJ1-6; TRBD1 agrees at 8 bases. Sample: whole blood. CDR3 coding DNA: TGTGCCAGCAGCTTGGGACAGGCGCCGGGATCACCCCTCCACTTT. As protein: CASSLGQAPGSPLHF.